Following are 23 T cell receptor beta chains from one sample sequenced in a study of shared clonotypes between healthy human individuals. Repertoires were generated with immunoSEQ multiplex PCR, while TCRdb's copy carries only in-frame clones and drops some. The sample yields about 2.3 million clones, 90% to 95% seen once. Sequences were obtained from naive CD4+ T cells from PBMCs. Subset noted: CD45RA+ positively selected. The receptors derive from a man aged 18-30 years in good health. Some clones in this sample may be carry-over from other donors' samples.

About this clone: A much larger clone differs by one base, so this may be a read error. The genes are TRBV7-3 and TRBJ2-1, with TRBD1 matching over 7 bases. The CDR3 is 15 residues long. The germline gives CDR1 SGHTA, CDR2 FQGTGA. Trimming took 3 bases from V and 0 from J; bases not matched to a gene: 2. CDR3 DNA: TGTGCCAGCAGCTTCAACAGGGGCTCCTACAATGAGCAGTTCTTC. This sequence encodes CASSFNRGSYNEQFF. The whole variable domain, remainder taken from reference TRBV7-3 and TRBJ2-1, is GAGVSQTPSNKVTEKGKYVELRCDPISGHTALYWYRQSLGQGPEFLIYFQGTGAADDSGLPNDRFFAVRPEGSVSTLKIQRTERGDSAVYLCASSFNRGSYNEQFFGPGTRLTVL.

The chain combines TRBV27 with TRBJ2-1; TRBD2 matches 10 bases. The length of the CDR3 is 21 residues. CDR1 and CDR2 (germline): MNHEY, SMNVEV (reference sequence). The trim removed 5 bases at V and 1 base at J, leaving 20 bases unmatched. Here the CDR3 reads CASSHRPSRAGGLPSYNEQFF. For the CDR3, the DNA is TGTGCCAGCAGTCACCGGCCTTCGCGAGCGGGAGGGCTCCCGTCCTACAATGAGCAGTTCTTC.

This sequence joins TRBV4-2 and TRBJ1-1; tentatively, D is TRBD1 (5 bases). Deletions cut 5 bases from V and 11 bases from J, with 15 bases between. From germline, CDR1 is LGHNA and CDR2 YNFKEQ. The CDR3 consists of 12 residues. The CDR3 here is CASSLRGLGAFF. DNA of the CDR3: TGTGCCAGCAGCTTAAGGGGCCTGGGGGCTTTCTTT.

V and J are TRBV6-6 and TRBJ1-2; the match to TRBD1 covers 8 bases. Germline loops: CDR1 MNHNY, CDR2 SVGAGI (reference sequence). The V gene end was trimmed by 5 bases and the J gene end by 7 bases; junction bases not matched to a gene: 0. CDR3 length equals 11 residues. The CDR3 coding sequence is TGTGCCAGCAGTACAGGGGGTGGCTACACCTTC. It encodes CASSTGGGYTF.

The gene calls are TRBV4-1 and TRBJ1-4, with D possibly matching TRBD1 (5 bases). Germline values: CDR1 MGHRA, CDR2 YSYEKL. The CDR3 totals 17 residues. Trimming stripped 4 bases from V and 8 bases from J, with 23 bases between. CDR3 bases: TGCGCCAGCAGCCTACCCTTGGCCTCGGGGACTCCAGAAAAACTGTTTTTT. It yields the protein CASSLPLASGTPEKLFF.

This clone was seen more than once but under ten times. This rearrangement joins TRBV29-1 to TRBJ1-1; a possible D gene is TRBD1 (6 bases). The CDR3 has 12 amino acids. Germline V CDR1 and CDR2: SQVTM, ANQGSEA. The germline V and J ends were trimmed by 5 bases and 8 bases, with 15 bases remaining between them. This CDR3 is CSVSTGSREAFF. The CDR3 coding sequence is TGCAGCGTTAGCACAGGGAGTCGGGAAGCTTTCTTT.

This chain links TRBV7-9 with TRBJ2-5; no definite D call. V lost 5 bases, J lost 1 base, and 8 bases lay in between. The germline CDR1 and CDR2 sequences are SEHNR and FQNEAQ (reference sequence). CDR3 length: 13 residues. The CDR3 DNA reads TGTGCCAGCAGCGCCCGCTCCCAAGAGACCCAGTACTTC. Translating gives CASSARSQETQYF.

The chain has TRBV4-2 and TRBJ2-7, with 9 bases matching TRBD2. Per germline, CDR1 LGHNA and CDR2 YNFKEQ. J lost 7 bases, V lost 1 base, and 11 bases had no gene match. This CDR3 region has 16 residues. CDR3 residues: CASSQGVQREDGEQYF. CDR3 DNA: TGTGCCAGCAGCCAAGGAGTCCAGCGGGAGGACGGGGAGCAGTACTTC.

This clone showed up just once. The CDR3 sequence: CASSLGVFYEQYF. The CDR3 DNA reads TGTGCCAGCAGCTTAGGAGTCTTCTACGAGCAGTACTTC. The chain employs TRBV7-2 and TRBJ2-7; unclear D gene. The CDR3 runs to 13 residues. Germline V gene lookup returns CDR1 SGHTA and CDR2 FQGNSA. V lost 1 base and J 3 bases, leaving 7 bases between the germline ends. Full variable domain (remainder filled in from reference TRBV7-2 and TRBJ2-7): GAGVSQSPSNKVTEKGKDVELRCDPISGHTALYWYRQSLGQGLEFLIYFQGNSAPDKSGLPSDRFSAERTGGSVSTLTIQRTQQEDSAVYLCASSLGVFYEQYFGPGTRLTVT.

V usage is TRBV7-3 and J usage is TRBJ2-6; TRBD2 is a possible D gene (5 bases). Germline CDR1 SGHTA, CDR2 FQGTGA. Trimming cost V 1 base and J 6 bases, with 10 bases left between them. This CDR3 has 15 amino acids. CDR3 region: CASSLMGLAANVLTF. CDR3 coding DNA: TGTGCCAGCAGCTTAATGGGTCTAGCGGCCAACGTCCTGACTTTC.

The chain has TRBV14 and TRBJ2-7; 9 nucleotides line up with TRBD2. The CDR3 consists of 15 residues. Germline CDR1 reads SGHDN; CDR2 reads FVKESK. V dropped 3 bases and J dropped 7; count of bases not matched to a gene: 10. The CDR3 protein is CASSHPSGTMGEQYF. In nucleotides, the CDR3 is TGTGCCAGCAGCCACCCTAGCGGGACTATGGGAGAGCAGTACTTC.

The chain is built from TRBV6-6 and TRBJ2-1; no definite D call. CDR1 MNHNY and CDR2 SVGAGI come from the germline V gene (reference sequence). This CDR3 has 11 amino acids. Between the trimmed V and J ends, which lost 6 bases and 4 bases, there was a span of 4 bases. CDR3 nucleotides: TGTGCCAGCAGCAATTACAATGAGCAGTTCTTC. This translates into CASSNYNEQFF.

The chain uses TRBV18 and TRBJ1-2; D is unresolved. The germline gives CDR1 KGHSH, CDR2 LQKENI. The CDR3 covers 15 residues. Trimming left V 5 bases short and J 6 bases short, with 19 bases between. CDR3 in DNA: TGTGCCAGCTCATCGAGTCCCCGCCGGGCCGATGGCTACACCTTC. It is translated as CASSSSPRRADGYTF.

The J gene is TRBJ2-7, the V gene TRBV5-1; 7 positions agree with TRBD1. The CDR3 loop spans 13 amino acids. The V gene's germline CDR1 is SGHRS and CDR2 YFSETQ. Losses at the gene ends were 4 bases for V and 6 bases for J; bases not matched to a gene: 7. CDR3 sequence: CASSLGQAGEQYF. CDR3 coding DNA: TGCGCCAGCAGCCTCGGACAGGCGGGCGAGCAGTACTTC.

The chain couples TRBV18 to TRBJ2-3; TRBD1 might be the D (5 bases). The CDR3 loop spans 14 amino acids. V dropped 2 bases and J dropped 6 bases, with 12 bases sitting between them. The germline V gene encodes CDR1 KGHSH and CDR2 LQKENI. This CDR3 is CASSPKSQDDTQYF. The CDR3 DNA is TGTGCCAGCTCACCAAAGTCACAGGACGATACGCAGTATTTT.

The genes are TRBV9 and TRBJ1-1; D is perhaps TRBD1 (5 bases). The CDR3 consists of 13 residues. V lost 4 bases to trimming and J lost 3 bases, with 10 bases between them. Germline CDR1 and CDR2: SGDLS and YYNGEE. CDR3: CASSHRQYTEAFF. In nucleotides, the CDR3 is TGTGCCAGCAGCCATCGACAGTACACTGAAGCTTTCTTT.

CDR3 bases: TGTGCCAGCAGTGAAGGCACTAGCGGGACCTACTCCTACGAGCAGTACTTC. It translates to CASSEGTSGTYSYEQYF. The chain links TRBV6-1 to TRBJ2-7, with TRBD2 matching over 10 bases. The germline V gene has CDR1 MNHNS and CDR2 SASEGT. This CDR3 has 17 amino acids. The V segment lost 1 base and the J segment 0 bases; nucleotides outside the gene matches: 6.

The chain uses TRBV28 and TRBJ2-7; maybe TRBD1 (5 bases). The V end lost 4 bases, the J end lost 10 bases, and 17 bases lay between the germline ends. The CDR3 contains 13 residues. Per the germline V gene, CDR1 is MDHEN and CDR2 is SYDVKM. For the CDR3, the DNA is TGTGCCAGCAGTTCCCCCGACCAGACAGTACAGTACTTC. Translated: CASSSPDQTVQYF.

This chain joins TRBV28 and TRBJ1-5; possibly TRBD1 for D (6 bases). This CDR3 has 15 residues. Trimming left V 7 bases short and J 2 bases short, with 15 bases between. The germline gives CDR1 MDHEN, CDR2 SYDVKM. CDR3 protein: CASTTLRGGNQPQHF. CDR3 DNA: TGTGCCAGCACGACGCTCAGGGGCGGCAATCAGCCCCAGCATTTT. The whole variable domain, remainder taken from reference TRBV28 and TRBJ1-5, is DVKVTQSSRYLVKRTGEKVFLECVQDMDHENMFWYRQDPGLGLRLIYFSYDVKMKEKGDIPEGYSVSREKKERFSLILESASTNQTSMYLCASTTLRGGNQPQHFGDGTRLSIL.

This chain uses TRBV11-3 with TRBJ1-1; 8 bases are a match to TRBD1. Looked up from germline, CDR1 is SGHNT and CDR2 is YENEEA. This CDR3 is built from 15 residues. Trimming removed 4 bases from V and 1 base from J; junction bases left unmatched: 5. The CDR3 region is CASSSGQGGNTEAFF. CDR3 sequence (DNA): TGTGCCAGCAGCTCCGGACAGGGAGGGAACACTGAAGCTTTCTTT.

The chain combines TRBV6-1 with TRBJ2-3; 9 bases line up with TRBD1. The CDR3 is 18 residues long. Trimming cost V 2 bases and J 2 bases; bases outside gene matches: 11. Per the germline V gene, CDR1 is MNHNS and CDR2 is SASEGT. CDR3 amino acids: CASSERHTGTGFTDTQYF. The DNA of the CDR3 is TGTGCCAGCAGTGAACGACACACCGGGACAGGGTTCACAGATACGCAGTATTTT.

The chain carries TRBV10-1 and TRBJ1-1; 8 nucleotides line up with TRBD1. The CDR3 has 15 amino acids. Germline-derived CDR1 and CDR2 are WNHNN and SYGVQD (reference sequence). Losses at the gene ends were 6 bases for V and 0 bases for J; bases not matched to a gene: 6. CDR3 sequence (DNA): TGCGCCAGCAGGGACAGGGAGAACATGAACACTGAAGCTTTCTTT. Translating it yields CASRDRENMNTEAFF.

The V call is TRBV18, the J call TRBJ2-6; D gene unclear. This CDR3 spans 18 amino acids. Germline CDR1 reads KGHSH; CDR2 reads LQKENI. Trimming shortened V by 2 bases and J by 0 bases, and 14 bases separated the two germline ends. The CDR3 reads CASSPVSTPSSGANVLTF. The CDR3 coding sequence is TGTGCCAGCTCACCAGTCAGTACGCCGAGCTCTGGGGCCAACGTCCTGACTTTC.